The clone carrying this TCR beta chain has only a few counts. Through a sample-barcoded 5' primer and a J-beta primer mix, a second PCR was run for roughly 6 to 12 cycles. Using its own MiXCR run on the 5' RACE reads, TCRdb lists one record per CDR3 protein. The table lists 600,000 to 1,000,000 distinct CDR3 sequences, 20% to 25% of them singletons, with under 4% in the top ten. This entry belongs to a study of blood T cells in healthy people across ages. Germline loops: CDR1 MNHNS, CDR2 SASEGT. V was pared by 6 bases and J by 0 bases, with 12 bases between. The CDR3 has 16 amino acids. The same data also contributed to another study, on T cells of mothers and their children. That source adds: Slightly, though not significantly, more overlap was seen in related than in unrelated mother-child pairs.

The chain recombines TRBV6-1 with TRBJ1-6; possible D gene TRBD1, 5 bases. Sequenced material: blood. This sequence originates from a boy aged 5-17 years in good health. The CDR3 reads CASSVGQSSYNSPLHF. The CDR3 DNA reads TGTGCCAGCAGCGTGGGGCAGAGCTCCTATAATTCACCCCTCCACTTT.